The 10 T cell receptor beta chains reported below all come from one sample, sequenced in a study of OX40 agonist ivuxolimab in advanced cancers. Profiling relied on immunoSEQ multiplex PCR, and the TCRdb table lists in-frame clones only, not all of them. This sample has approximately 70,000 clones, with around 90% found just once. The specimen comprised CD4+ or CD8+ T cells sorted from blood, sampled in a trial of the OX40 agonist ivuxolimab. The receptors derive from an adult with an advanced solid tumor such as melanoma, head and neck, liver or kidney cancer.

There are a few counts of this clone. The CDR3 sequence is CASRHTLGDEQYF. Written as DNA, the CDR3 is TGTGCCAGCAGGCACACACTGGGCGACGAGCAGTACTTC. J is TRBJ2-7 and V is TRBV7-9, with D uncertain. The CDR3 sequence is 13 residues long. The V end was cut by 6 bases, the J end by 5 bases, with 14 bases between. Germline V CDR1 and CDR2: SEHNR, FQNEAQ (reference sequence).

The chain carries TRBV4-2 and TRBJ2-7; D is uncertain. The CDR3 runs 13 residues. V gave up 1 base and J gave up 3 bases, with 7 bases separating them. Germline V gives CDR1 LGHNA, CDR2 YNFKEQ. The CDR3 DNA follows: TGTGCCAGCAGCCAAGTGAGGAACTACGAGCAGTACTTC. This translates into CASSQVRNYEQYF.

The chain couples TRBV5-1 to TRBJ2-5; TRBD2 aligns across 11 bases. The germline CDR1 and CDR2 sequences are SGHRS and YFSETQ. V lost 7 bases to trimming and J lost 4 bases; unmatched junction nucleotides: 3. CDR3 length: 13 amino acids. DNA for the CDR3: TGCGCCAGCGGTGGACTAGCGGGAGAGACCCAGTACTTC. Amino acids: CASGGLAGETQYF.

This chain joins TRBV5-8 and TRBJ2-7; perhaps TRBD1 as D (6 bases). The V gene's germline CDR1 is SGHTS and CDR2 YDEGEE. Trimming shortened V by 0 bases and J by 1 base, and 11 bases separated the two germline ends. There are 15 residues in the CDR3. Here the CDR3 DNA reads TGTGCCAGCAGCTTGGAAGGGACAACATCCTACGAGCAGTACTTC. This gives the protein CASSLEGTTSYEQYF.

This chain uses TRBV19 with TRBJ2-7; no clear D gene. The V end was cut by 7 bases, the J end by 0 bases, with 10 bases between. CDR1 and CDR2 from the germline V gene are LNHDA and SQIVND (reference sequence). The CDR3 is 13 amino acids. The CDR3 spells CASNKLGSYEQYF. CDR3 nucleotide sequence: TGTGCCAGTAACAAACTGGGCTCCTACGAGCAGTACTTC.

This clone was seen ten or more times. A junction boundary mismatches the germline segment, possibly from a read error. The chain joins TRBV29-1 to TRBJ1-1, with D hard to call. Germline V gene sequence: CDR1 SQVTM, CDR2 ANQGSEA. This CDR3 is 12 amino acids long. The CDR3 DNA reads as TGCAGCGTACGGACGGCCACCGCTGTTCTCCTTTTT. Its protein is CSVRTATAVLLF.

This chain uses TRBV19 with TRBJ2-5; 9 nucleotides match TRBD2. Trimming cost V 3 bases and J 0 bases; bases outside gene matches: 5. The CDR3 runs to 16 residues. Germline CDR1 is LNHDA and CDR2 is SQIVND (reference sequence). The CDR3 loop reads CASSIAASGNQETQYF. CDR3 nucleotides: TGTGCCAGTAGTATTGCGGCTAGCGGGAACCAAGAGACCCAGTACTTC.

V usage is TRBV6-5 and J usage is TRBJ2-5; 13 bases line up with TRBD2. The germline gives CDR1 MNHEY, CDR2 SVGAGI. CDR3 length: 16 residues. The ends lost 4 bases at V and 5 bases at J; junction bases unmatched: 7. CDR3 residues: CASSSGLAGMYETQYF. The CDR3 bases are TGTGCCAGCAGTTCGGGACTAGCGGGAATGTATGAGACCCAGTACTTC.

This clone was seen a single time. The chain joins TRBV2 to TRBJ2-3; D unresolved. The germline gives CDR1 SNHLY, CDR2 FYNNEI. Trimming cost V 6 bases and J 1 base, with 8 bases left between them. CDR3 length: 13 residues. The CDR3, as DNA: TGTGCCAGCAGCGGAAGACGCACAGATACGCAGTATTTT. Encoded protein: CASSGRRTDTQYF.

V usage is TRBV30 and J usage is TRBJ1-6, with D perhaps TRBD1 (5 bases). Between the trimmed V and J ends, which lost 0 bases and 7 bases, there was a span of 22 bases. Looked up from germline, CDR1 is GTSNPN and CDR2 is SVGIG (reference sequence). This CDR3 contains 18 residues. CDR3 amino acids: CAWSVGQDKVLINSPLHF. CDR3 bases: TGTGCCTGGAGTGTTGGGCAGGACAAAGTCCTTATAAATTCACCCCTCCACTTT.